This T cell receptor beta chain was sequenced in a study of cytomegalovirus exposure and HLA in healthy donors. Points from the study as a whole: In the 130 or so validation repertoires, roughly 94% of cluster scores exceeded 0, per a later analysis. Some TCR beta chains (roughly 160 of them) were listed as cytomegalovirus-associated. Researchers reported that a few CMV-associated chains were confirmed in vitro as CMV antigen-specific.

Donors were drawn from the approximately 120-subject validation cohort, separate from the approximately 680-subject first cohort. Using immunoSEQ multiplex PCR, the repertoire was profiled, and TCRdb retains in-frame clones only, with some absent. Counted here are 160,000 or so clones, around 90% occurring once; the ten biggest clones make up about 3%. This clone was seen more than once but under ten times. Its antigen is still unknown. This receptor was obtained from a man younger than 35 in good health and CMV-seronegative. Material for sequencing was PBMCs.

CDR3 protein: CASSPGRWEQYF. CDR3 nucleotide sequence: TGTGCCAGCAGCCCCGGGAGGTGGGAGCAGTACTTC. V and J are TRBV4-2 and TRBJ2-7; 7 bases line up with TRBD2. The germline gives CDR1 LGHNA, CDR2 YNFKEQ. J was trimmed by 7 bases and V by 4 bases; bases with no gene match: 4. The CDR3 totals 12 residues.